These 25 T cell receptor beta chains originate from one sample sequenced in a study of T cell clonality in common variable immunodeficiency. Clones were sequenced by immunoSEQ multiplex PCR, and TCRdb holds only the in-frame ones, with some missing. The data show approximately 40,000 clones, with none appearing a single time. The specimen sequenced was peripheral blood mononuclear cells. These receptors all come from a person aged 18 to 75 in good health.

This clone has a count of ten or more. The CDR3 extends 3 residues past the end of the read, so its final part is completed from the germline J gene. The rearrangement uses TRBV7-3 and TRBJ1-3; D is ambiguous. This CDR3 region has 15 residues. Germline-derived CDR1 and CDR2 are SGHTA and FQGTGA. V was trimmed by 4 bases and J by 0 bases, leaving 10 bases between them. The part of the CDR3 DNA that was read is TGTGCCAGCAGCTCCGGACTCCACTCTGGAAACACC. Its protein is CASSSGLHSGNT. The CDR3 as a whole reads CASSSGLHSGNTIYF. Variable domain in full (rest from reference TRBV7-3 and TRBJ1-3): GAGVSQTPSNKVTEKGKYVELRCDPISGHTALYWYRQSLGQGPEFLIYFQGTGAADDSGLPNDRFFAVRPEGSVSTLKIQRTERGDSAVYLCASSSGLHSGNTIYFGEGSWLTVV.

This clone was observed at least ten times. The DNA ends 3 residues before the CDR3 does, and the rest of the CDR3 is filled in from the germline J gene. J is TRBJ2-1 and V is TRBV7-8, with 9 positions matching TRBD1. Germline assignment: CDR1 SGHVS and CDR2 FQNEAQ. V lost 2 bases to trimming and J lost 8 bases; unmatched junction nucleotides: 7. The CDR3 has 15 residues. The CDR3 loop reads CASSLRQGGADEQFF. The covered CDR3 bases are TGTGCCAGCAGCTTAAGACAGGGGGGTGCGGATGAG.

This clone was recorded at least ten times. The read ends 3 residues early relative to the CDR3; the germline J gene fills the gap. The chain recombines TRBV5-1 with TRBJ1-1; TRBD1 might be the D (5 bases). CDR3 length: 13 residues. V lost 3 bases and J lost 6, with 12 bases in between. Germline V lookup: CDR1 SGHRS, CDR2 YFSETQ. Partial CDR3 DNA: TGCGCCAGCAGCTCCGGGGGTTACGCTGAA. Residues: CASSSGGYAE. In full, the CDR3 reads CASSSGGYAEAFF.

This clone was seen repeatedly, ten times or more. Read data end 3 residues before the CDR3 end; the end is taken from the germline J gene. The V and J genes are TRBV7-8 and TRBJ1-1; tentatively, D is TRBD1 (6 bases). Germline loops: CDR1 SGHVS, CDR2 FQNEAQ. The CDR3 totals 17 residues. Deletions cut 1 base from V and 1 base from J, with 16 bases between. The CDR3 loop is CASSLVDPRGPNTEAFF. The DNA read from the CDR3 is TGTGCCAGCAGCTTAGTAGACCCCAGGGGACCGAACACTGAA.

This clone was counted ten times or more. The sequenced CDR3 bases are TGTGCCAGCAGTGAAAAGATTGGCCATGAG. It translates to CASSEKIGHE. The full-length CDR3 reads as CASSEKIGHEQFF. J is TRBJ2-1 and V is TRBV2; D is unresolved. The read finishes 3 residues shy of the CDR3 end, and the germline J gene is used to complete it. Germline CDR1 and CDR2: SNHLY and FYNNEI. V was pared by 2 bases and J by 8 bases, with 10 bases between. CDR3 length: 13 amino acids.

This clone was detected many times. The sequenced part of the CDR3 DNA is TGCGCCAGCAGCTTGGCCGGCCTAGCGACTACCTACGAG. Protein: CASSLAGLATTYE. The full-length CDR3 reads as CASSLAGLATTYEQYF. This chain uses TRBV5-1 with TRBJ2-7; D is possibly TRBD2 (6 bases). The missing CDR3 end, 3 residues past where the read stops, is filled in from the germline J gene. The CDR3 contains 16 residues. Between the trimmed V and J ends, which lost 0 bases and 2 bases, there was a span of 15 bases. Germline CDR1 SGHRS, CDR2 YFSETQ. Supplemented by reference TRBV5-1 and TRBJ2-7, the full variable domain reads KAGVTQTPRYLIKTRGQQVTLSCSPISGHRSVSWYQQTPGQGLQFLFEYFSETQRNKGNFPGRFSGRQFSNSRSEMNVSTLELGDSALYLCASSLAGLATTYEQYFGPGTRLTVT.

This clone is labeled medium-sized. The read falls 3 residues short of the CDR3 end, and the missing part is taken from the germline J gene. The same CDR3 also results from other DNA sequences found in this sample. V usage is TRBV7-3 and J usage is TRBJ2-3; a possible D gene is TRBD2 (6 bases). Trimming stripped 6 bases from V and 3 bases from J, with 13 bases between. Germline assignment: CDR1 SGHTA and CDR2 FQGTGA. This CDR3 is built from 14 residues. The CDR3 DNA, read in part, is TGTGCCAGCAGTCTCGGGACTTCAACAGATACG. Protein product: CASSLGTSTDT. The complete CDR3 protein is CASSLGTSTDTQYF.

This clone was observed a few times. The missing CDR3 end, 3 residues past where the read stops, is filled in from the germline J gene. The rearrangement uses TRBV6-2 or TRBV6-3 and TRBJ1-2, with D hard to call. The germline gives CDR1 MNHEY, CDR2 SVGEGT. CDR3 length equals 16 residues. CDR3 bases read: TGTCACAAATCCAGCGGGAGGGCCTCTGTGAACAATGAC. This sequence encodes CHKSSGRASVNND. The entire CDR3 reads CHKSSGRASVNNDYTF.

As for this clone: Coverage ceases 3 residues before the CDR3 finishes, and the germline J gene fills in the end. The chain carries TRBV18 and TRBJ1-3; D is perhaps TRBD1 (6 bases). The ends were cut back, 4 bases at V and 3 bases at J, with 19 bases in the middle. The germline V gene has CDR1 KGHSH and CDR2 LQKENI. The CDR3 loop spans 17 amino acids. The CDR3 reads CASSHRLRDTLGNTIYF. CDR3 DNA, as far as it was read: TGTGCCAGCTCACATCGTCTACGGGACACCCTTGGAAACACC.

This clone was seen many times. Read data end 3 residues before the CDR3 end; the end is taken from the germline J gene. The chain carries TRBV20-1 and TRBJ2-3; D not certain. Trimming took 1 base from V and 7 from J, leaving 6 bases between them. This CDR3 has 11 residues. Germline V lookup: CDR1 DFQATT, CDR2 SNEGSKA (reference sequence). The CDR3: CSARVSHTQYF. CDR3 DNA, as far as it was read: TGCAGTGCTAGAGTCTCCCATACG.

This clone was picked up many times. The CDR3 end is not reached by the read, which stops 3 residues before it; the germline J gene fills it in. This rearrangement joins TRBV7-9 to TRBJ2-2, with D perhaps matching TRBD2 (6 bases). V lost 5 bases, J lost 7 bases, and 17 bases lay in between. This CDR3 region has 15 residues. Germline V CDR1 and CDR2: SEHNR, FQNEAQ (reference sequence). CDR3: CASSVPGLTNGELFF. The part of the CDR3 DNA that was read is TGTGCCAGCAGCGTTCCGGGACTGACAAACGGGGAG.

This clone showed up many times. The read terminates 3 residues before the CDR3 end, so the remaining end is supplied by the germline J gene. The genes are TRBV4-2 and TRBJ2-3; D unclear. Per germline, CDR1 LGHNA and CDR2 YNFKEQ. The CDR3 has 12 residues. With 4 bases removed from V and 4 bases from J, the gap between germline ends came to 6 bases. The CDR3 DNA, read in part, is TGTGCCAGCAGCCGGAGCGCAGATACG. It encodes CASSRSADT. The complete CDR3 sequence is CASSRSADTQYF.

As concerns this clone: The read halts 3 residues ahead of the CDR3 end, with the missing end drawn from the germline J gene. The chain has TRBV19 and TRBJ2-3; D perhaps matches TRBD1 (6 bases). Germline loops: CDR1 LNHDA, CDR2 SQIVND (reference sequence). The CDR3 covers 14 residues. Partial CDR3 DNA: TGTGCCAGTACTACAGGGTTTTCCCTTGAGCCG. As protein: CASTTGFSLEP. The complete CDR3 reads CASTTGFSLEPQYF.

This clone came up many times. The CDR3 extends 3 residues past the end of the read, so its final part is completed from the germline J gene. The V call is TRBV19, the J call TRBJ2-7, with D perhaps matching TRBD1 (6 bases). V lost 4 bases to trimming and J lost 5 bases, with 9 bases between them. This CDR3 region has 12 residues. From germline, CDR1 is LNHDA and CDR2 SQIVND (reference sequence). The sequenced part of the CDR3 DNA is TGTGCCAGTAGTAGGGGGCGAGACGAG. This sequence encodes CASSRGRDE. The whole CDR3 sequence is CASSRGRDEQYF.

The sample holds many counts of this clone. From the germline J gene comes the end of the CDR3, since the read stops 3 residues before it. The genes are TRBV20-1 and TRBJ2-7, with D hard to call. In germline, CDR1 is DFQATT, CDR2 SNEGSKA (reference sequence). Trimming shortened V by 3 bases and J by 4 bases, and 10 bases separated the two germline ends. This CDR3 is 12 amino acids long. CDR3 loop: CSASPSDYEQYF. The part of the CDR3 DNA that was read is TGCAGTGCTAGTCCTAGTGATTACGAG.

The sample holds many counts of this clone. The sequenced fragment ends 3 residues before the CDR3 boundary, so the rest is inferred from the germline J gene. The chain joins TRBV20-1 to TRBJ1-5; D is perhaps TRBD1 (6 bases). CDR3 size: 12 residues. The germline V gene has CDR1 DFQATT and CDR2 SNEGSKA (reference sequence). V dropped 6 bases and J dropped 4 bases, with 10 bases sitting between them. CDR3 sequence reads: CSAQQGNQPQHF. The DNA read from the CDR3 is TGCAGTGCCCAACAGGGAAATCAGCCC.

In this sample, this clone turned up many times. The CDR3 end lies 3 residues beyond the end of the read and is filled in from the germline J gene. The V call is TRBV29-1, the J call TRBJ2-5; D perhaps matches TRBD1 (7 bases). CDR1 SQVTM and CDR2 ANQGSEA come from the germline V gene. The germline V and J ends were trimmed by 8 bases and 2 bases, with 30 bases remaining between them. There are 18 residues in the CDR3. The CDR3 region is CSPADTLRGAGQQETQYF. CDR3 bases read: TGCAGCCCAGCCGATACCCTGAGAGGGGCGGGACAGCAAGAGACC.

This clone was seen many times. The observed sequence ends 3 residues before the CDR3 terminus, with the missing tail filled in from the germline J gene. V is TRBV20-1 and J is TRBJ2-7, with D possibly matching TRBD2 (5 bases). Germline-derived CDR1 and CDR2 are DFQATT and SNEGSKA (reference sequence). Trimming stripped 5 bases from V and 6 bases from J, with 14 bases between. CDR3 length: 12 residues. CDR3: CSAGPRAGEQYF. The CDR3 bases that were read are TGCAGTGCTGGGCCTAGGGCGGGCGAG.

Ten or more counts support this clone. The CDR3 end is not reached by the read, which stops 3 residues before it; the germline J gene fills it in. The chain carries TRBV7-2 and TRBJ2-2; 9 bases are shared with TRBD2. This CDR3 has 15 residues. CDR1 is SGHTA, CDR2 FQGNSA, per germline. The V segment lost 3 bases and the J segment 3 bases; nucleotides outside the gene matches: 2. The CDR3 here is CASSFVAGDTGELFF. The CDR3 DNA, read in part, is TGTGCCAGCAGCTTCGTAGCGGGAGACACCGGGGAG.

In its sample, this clone was seen many times. The read ends 3 residues before the CDR3 terminus; that terminus is restored from the germline J gene. The rearrangement links TRBV19 to TRBJ1-2, with D unresolved. Trimming stripped 10 bases from V and 6 bases from J, with 24 bases between. Germline CDR1 LNHDA, CDR2 SQIVND (reference sequence). CDR3 length equals 15 residues. The CDR3 bases that were read are TGTGCCACGGGAGGGTATCAATTCTCCGGGGATGGC. It translates to CATGGYQFSGDG. The complete CDR3 protein is CATGGYQFSGDGYTF.

In its sample, this clone was seen many times. The CDR3 end lies 3 residues beyond the end of the read and is filled in from the germline J gene. The chain combines TRBV10-3 with TRBJ2-7; 7 nucleotides match TRBD2. Germline-derived CDR1 and CDR2 are ENHRY and SYGVKD. With V trimmed by 0 bases and J by 1 base, 9 bases remained unmatched. CDR3 length: 17 amino acids. The CDR3 is CAISESTRRGISYEQYF. The CDR3 bases that were read are TGTGCCATCAGTGAGTCGACTAGGCGGGGGATTTCCTACGAG.

This clone came up many times. The read halts 3 residues ahead of the CDR3 end, with the missing end drawn from the germline J gene. The chain carries TRBV6-1 and TRBJ1-1; TRBD1 matches at 9 bases. Germline CDR1 reads MNHNS; CDR2 reads SASEGT. The trim removed 4 bases at V and 0 bases at J, leaving 3 bases unmatched. This CDR3 region has 15 residues. The chain's CDR3 is CASSGNRGLNTEAFF. The CDR3 bases that were read are TGTGCCAGCAGTGGAAACAGGGGGCTGAACACTGAA.

This clone was seen at least ten times. The read comes to an end 3 residues before the CDR3 does, leaving the germline J gene to fill in the end. The chain links TRBV7-9 to TRBJ1-1; the D gene is possibly TRBD1 (6 bases). The CDR3 runs to 14 residues. V dropped 3 bases and J dropped 3 bases, with 11 bases sitting between them. From germline, CDR1 is SEHNR and CDR2 FQNEAQ (reference sequence). The CDR3 DNA, read in part, is TGTGCCAGCAGCTTCACAGGGAGGTACACTGAA. Its translation: CASSFTGRYTE. The full CDR3 sequence reads CASSFTGRYTEAFF. Combining the CDR3 with reference TRBV7-9 and TRBJ1-1 gives the whole variable domain DTGVSQNPRHKITKRGQNVTFRCDPISEHNRLYWYRQTLGQGPEFLTYFQNEAQLEKSRLLSDRFSAERPKGSFSTLEIQRTEQGDSAMYLCASSFTGRYTEAFFGQGTRLTVV.

This clone was picked up many times. With the read ending 3 residues before the CDR3 end, the germline J gene is used to fill in that end. This chain links TRBV20-1 with TRBJ1-1; 7 positions agree with TRBD1. Germline-derived CDR1 and CDR2 are DFQATT and SNEGSKA (reference sequence). Trimming at V came to 5 bases and at J to 3 bases, leaving 6 bases not matched to a gene. This CDR3 region has 13 residues. CDR3 loop: CSAAGTVDTEAFF. The part of the CDR3 DNA that was read is TGCAGTGCTGCAGGGACAGTGGACACTGAA.

This clone has a count of ten or more. The CDR3 is cut off 3 residues early in the read; its end comes from the germline J gene. The chain carries TRBV19 and TRBJ2-2, with D unresolved. V dropped 6 bases and J dropped 7 bases, with 24 bases sitting between them. CDR1 and CDR2 (germline): LNHDA, SQIVND (reference sequence). The CDR3 contains 17 residues. The sequenced CDR3 bases are TGTGCCAGTAGCACTGAACGAGGCTCAAGAAGGGTCGGGGAG. Amino acids: CASSTERGSRRVGE. The entire CDR3 is CASSTERGSRRVGELFF.